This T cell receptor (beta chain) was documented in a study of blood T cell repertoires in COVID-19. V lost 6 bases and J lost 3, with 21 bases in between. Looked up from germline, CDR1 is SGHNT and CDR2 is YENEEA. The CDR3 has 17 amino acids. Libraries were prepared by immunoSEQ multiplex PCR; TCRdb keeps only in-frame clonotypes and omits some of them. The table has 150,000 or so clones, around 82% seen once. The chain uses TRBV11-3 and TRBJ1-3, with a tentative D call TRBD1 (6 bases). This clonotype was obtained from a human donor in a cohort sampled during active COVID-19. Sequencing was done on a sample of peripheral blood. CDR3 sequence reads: CASSSHLGALGGNTIYF. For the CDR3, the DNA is TGTGCCAGCAGTTCCCATTTGGGGGCTTTAGGTGGAAACACCATATATTTT. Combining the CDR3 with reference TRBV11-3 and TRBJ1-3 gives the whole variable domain EAGVVQSPRYKIIEKKQPVAFWCNPISGHNTLYWYLQNLGQGPELLIRYENEEAVDDSQLPKDRFSAERLKGVDSTLKIQPAELGDSAVYLCASSSHLGALGGNTIYFGEGSWLTVV.